A single sample gave rise to the 8 T cell receptor beta chains below, sequenced in a study of blood T cell repertoires in COVID-19. Sequencing was performed with immunoSEQ multiplex PCR; in TCRdb, only in-frame clones are kept and a portion is missing. The table has about 200,000 clones, roughly 86% seen once. Sequences were obtained from peripheral blood. Receptor source: a man aged 55 to 70 with acute or convalescent COVID-19.

The genes are TRBV28 and TRBJ1-5; tentatively, D is TRBD1 (6 bases). The CDR3 has 15 amino acids. V dropped 3 bases and J dropped 5 bases, with 14 bases sitting between them. CDR1 MDHEN and CDR2 SYDVKM come from the germline V gene. CDR3: CASSFQLGGHQPQHF. In DNA, the CDR3 is TGTGCCAGCAGTTTCCAATTGGGGGGGCATCAGCCCCAGCATTTT.

This clone occurred a few times. The rearrangement joins TRBV20-1 to TRBJ2-5, with D hard to call. Trimming took 5 bases from V and 5 from J, leaving 6 bases between them. CDR3 length: 10 residues. Germline V CDR1 and CDR2: DFQATT, SNEGSKA (reference sequence). This CDR3 is CSALYETQYF. The CDR3 DNA reads as TGCAGTGCTCTATACGAGACCCAGTACTTC.

The rearrangement uses TRBV25-1 and TRBJ2-3; weak D call: TRBD1 (7 bases). CDR3 length equals 16 residues. From germline, CDR1 is MGHDK and CDR2 SYGVNS. V lost 1 base to trimming and J lost 1 base, with 12 bases between them. In DNA form, the CDR3 reads TGTGCCAGCAGTGAATCGGCAGGGGGGCGCACAGATACGCAGTATTTT. This sequence encodes CASSESAGGRTDTQYF.

CDR3 bases: TGTGCCAGCAGTAGGGGCGAAGAGGAAGGCTACACCTTC. It is translated as CASSRGEEEGYTF. The chain links TRBV2 to TRBJ1-2; maybe TRBD1 (5 bases). The germline gives CDR1 SNHLY, CDR2 FYNNEI. V lost 5 bases to trimming and J lost 8 bases, with 15 bases between them. The CDR3 runs 13 residues.

V usage is TRBV7-2 and J usage is TRBJ1-1, with 11 nucleotides matching TRBD1. This CDR3 contains 18 residues. The V gene end was trimmed by 5 bases and the J gene end by 10 bases; junction bases not matched to a gene: 21. Germline V lookup: CDR1 SGHTA, CDR2 FQGNSA. The CDR3 DNA is TGTGCCAGCAGCCCATATGGGCCCTGGGACAGGGGGTGGCCTGGAGCTTTCTTT. Its protein product is CASSPYGPWDRGWPGAFF.

The chain has TRBV7-2 and TRBJ2-7; TRBD2 matches at 9 bases. The CDR3 extends over 14 amino acids. J was trimmed by 7 bases and V by 3 bases; bases with no gene match: 7. The V gene's germline CDR1 is SGHTA and CDR2 FQGNSA. In DNA, the CDR3 is TGTGCCAGCAGCTTCGGACTAGCGCCTCTGGAGCAGTACTTC. Protein product: CASSFGLAPLEQYF. The variable domain in full, completed from reference TRBV7-2 and TRBJ2-7, reads GAGVSQSPSNKVTEKGKDVELRCDPISGHTALYWYRQSLGQGLEFLIYFQGNSAPDKSGLPSDRFSAERTGGSVSTLTIQRTQQEDSAVYLCASSFGLAPLEQYFGPGTRLTVT.

V usage is TRBV19 and J usage is TRBJ2-1; D might be TRBD1 (6 bases). Trimming took off 2 bases at V and 4 bases at J, with 15 bases between the two ends. This CDR3 contains 16 residues. CDR1 is LNHDA, CDR2 SQIVND, per germline (reference sequence). The CDR3 loop is CASSITSGHPYNEQFF. CDR3 DNA: TGTGCCAGTAGTATAACATCGGGACACCCATACAATGAGCAGTTCTTC.

The rearrangement joins TRBV2 to TRBJ2-7; the D gene is possibly TRBD2 (5 bases). Per the germline V gene, CDR1 is SNHLY and CDR2 is FYNNEI. V was clipped by 2 bases and J by 8 bases, with 10 bases between them. The CDR3 covers 12 residues. The CDR3 region has the DNA TGTGCCAGCAGTGAACGAGGGAATAAGCAGTACTTC. Residues: CASSERGNKQYF.